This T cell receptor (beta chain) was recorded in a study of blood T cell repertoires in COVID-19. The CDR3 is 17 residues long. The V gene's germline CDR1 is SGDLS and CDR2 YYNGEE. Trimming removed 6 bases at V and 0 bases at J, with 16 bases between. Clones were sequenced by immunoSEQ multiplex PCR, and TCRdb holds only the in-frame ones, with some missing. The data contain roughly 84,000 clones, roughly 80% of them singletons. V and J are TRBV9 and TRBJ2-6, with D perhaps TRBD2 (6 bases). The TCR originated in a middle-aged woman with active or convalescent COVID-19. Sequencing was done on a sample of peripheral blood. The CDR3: CASTQGGAVSGANVLTF. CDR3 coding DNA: TGTGCCAGCACTCAGGGCGGGGCAGTCTCTGGGGCCAACGTCCTGACTTTC.